This T cell receptor beta chain is from a study of T cell clones after liver transplantation. Trimming pared 6 bases from V and 6 bases from J, leaving 9 bases between. This CDR3 region has 12 residues. Germline CDR1 reads MNHEY; CDR2 reads SVGAGI. Using immunoSEQ multiplex PCR, the repertoire was profiled, and TCRdb retains in-frame clones only, with some absent. The sample carries approximately 25,000 clones, 55% to 70% recorded once. The source is a human donor who received a liver transplant. The specimen comprised CD4+ T cells from blood, sampled before liver transplant. The V gene is TRBV6-5, the J gene TRBJ2-1; D remains unclear. In DNA, the CDR3 is TGTGCCAGCAGCGTCCGTTCCAATGAGCAGTTCTTC. It translates to CASSVRSNEQFF.